This T cell receptor (beta chain) stems from a study of cytomegalovirus exposure and HLA in healthy donors. This PCR relied on a set of 60 Vbeta primers and 13 Jbeta primers. Sequenced by immunoSEQ multiplex PCR; TCRdb stores in-frame clones only, minus some. This table holds some 150,000 clones, around nine tenths found once. Germline CDR1 reads MNHEY; CDR2 reads SVGAGI. Deletions cut 7 bases from V and 1 base from J, with 16 bases between. The CDR3 loop spans 15 amino acids. The chain recombines TRBV6-5 with TRBJ2-5; TRBD2 might be the D (5 bases). Material: PBMCs. The sequence was obtained from a woman in her twenties or thirties in good health and CMV-seronegative. CDR3 protein: CASTPSGGGQETQYF. The CDR3 DNA is TGTGCCAGCACCCCCAGCGGAGGTGGCCAAGAGACCCAGTACTTC.